This section outlines one TCR beta chain sequence together with its context. Its specificity is unknown. The sample is drawn from a study of cytomegalovirus exposure and HLA in healthy donors. Study summary: Inside one of the first data releases sat 85 million or so unique TCRs taken from HLA-typed donors.

Trimming left V 7 bases short and J 2 bases short, with 15 bases between. Looked up from germline, CDR1 is LNHNV and CDR2 is YYDKDF (reference sequence). This CDR3 region has 15 residues. Primers for the PCR totalled 60 Vbeta and 13 Jbeta. Profiled with immunoSEQ multiplex PCR; TCRdb holds only in-frame clones, not every one. The table lists about 130,000 clones, with roughly 2% in the top ten. The study, taken as a whole, reports: Sequencing likely caused a cluster of highly shared sequence variants. In an earlier analysis, in fewer than 700 donors, most V segments appeared productive either ~90% or ~30% of the time. Researchers counted around 170 TCR beta chains as cytomegalovirus-associated.

The rearrangement uses TRBV15 and TRBJ2-1; D is perhaps TRBD2 (6 bases). This receptor was identified in a woman in her fifties or sixties in good health and CMV-seronegative. Sequenced material: PBMCs. CDR3 in amino acids: CATNLGGVPYNEQFF. Written as DNA, the CDR3 is TGTGCCACCAATCTGGGGGGTGTGCCCTACAATGAGCAGTTCTTC.